This TCR beta chain was identified during a study of shared clonotypes between healthy human individuals. Profiling relied on immunoSEQ multiplex PCR, and the TCRdb table lists in-frame clones only, not all of them. The sample yields roughly 1,800,000 clones, about 95% seen once. Positive CCR7 selection of CD45RO-negative cells yielded the naive CD8 cells, and terminally differentiated effector memory CD45RA+ cells were excluded. V lost 8 bases and J lost 0, with 17 bases in between. The CDR3 runs 16 residues. Germline V gives CDR1 MDHEN, CDR2 SYDVKM. This sequence joins TRBV28 and TRBJ2-4; D may be TRBD1 (6 bases). What was sequenced was naive CD8+ T cells sorted from blood. The source is a man between 18 and 29 years old in good health. The CDR3, as DNA: TGTGCCAGCGGACAAGACAGGTACATAGCCAAAAACATTCAGTACTTC. Its protein is CASGQDRYIAKNIQYF.